Listed below are T cell receptor beta chains from one sample, sequenced in a study of response to subunit inactivated influenza vaccine. From the RT-PCR reads, TCRdb called clonotypes with MiXCR, one entry per CDR3 protein. The data hold about 540,000 distinct CDR3 sequences, with approximately 22% observed a single time. The sample was also reused in another study, on T cells expressing NK-cell markers.

Sequenced material: CD4+ T cells sorted from PBMCs, taken roughly 12 days after vaccination. Receptor source: a man aged 50 to 60 who received an inactivated influenza vaccine. The CDR3 runs from the conserved cysteine through the conserved F or W. A D gene is named only where the DNA matches it firmly. The size entry is marked missing in some rows and otherwise reads once, few, many or a size class.

v_gene,d_gene,j_gene,abundance,CDR3aa,CDR3nt
TRBV29-1,TRBD2,TRBJ2-1,NA,CSFSGVSYNEQFF,TGCAGCTTCAGCGGGGTCTCCTACAATGAGCAGTTCTTC
TRBV29-1,NA,TRBJ2-5,few,CSVAENQETQYF,TGCAGCGTTGCAGAAAACCAAGAGACCCAGTACTTC
TRBV11-2,NA,TRBJ2-5,many,CASSLDRKIAGQNKETQYF,TGTGCCAGCAGCTTAGATCGGAAAATAGCGGGACAGAATAAAGAGACCCAGTACTTC
TRBV7-2,NA,TRBJ2-5,NA,CASSLAREAETQYF,TGTGCCAGCAGCTTAGCGAGGGAGGCGGAGACCCAGTACTTC
TRBV7-8,TRBD2,TRBJ2-1,NA,CASSLLLAGGSNEQFF,TGTGCCAGCAGCTTACTACTAGCGGGAGGGTCCAATGAGCAGTTCTTC
TRBV21-1,NA,TRBJ2-7,few,CASSATGDSYCHEQYF,TGTGCCAGCAGCGCGACCGGGGACTCGTATTGCCACGAGCAGTACTTC
TRBV7-2,NA,TRBJ2-7,few,CASSLNRVLWDEQYF,TGTGCCAGCAGCTTAAACAGGGTTTTATGGGACGAGCAGTACTTC
TRBV12-3/TRBV12-4,NA,TRBJ2-3,few,CASSMTGADTQYF,TGTGCCAGCAGTATGACAGGTGCAGATACGCAGTATTTT
TRBV10-3,TRBD1,TRBJ1-6,few,CATEQGIYNSPLHF,TGTGCCACAGAACAGGGGATCTACAATTCACCCCTCCACTTT
TRBV11-1,TRBD1,TRBJ2-3,few,CATTGTATDTQYF,TGTGCCACCACCGGGACAGCCACAGATACGCAGTATTTT
TRBV2,NA,TRBJ2-7,few,CASSEGGISSYEQYF,TGTGCCAGCAGTGAGGGGGGAATTAGCTCCTACGAGCAGTACTTC
TRBV28,NA,TRBJ2-7,NA,CASKTLLGRSYEQHF,TGTGCCAGCAAAACACTCCTTGGTCGGTCTTACGAGCAGCACTTC
TRBV5-4,NA,TRBJ2-2,NA,CASSLGEKGPTGELFF,TGTGCCAGCAGCTTGGGGGAAAAGGGACCCACCGGGGAGCTGTTTTTT
TRBV29-1,TRBD2,TRBJ2-7,few,CSVAVRLAYEQYF,TGCAGCGTTGCCGTCAGACTAGCTTACGAGCAGTACTTC
TRBV4-2,NA,TRBJ2-1,few,CASSQDRNNEQFF,TGTGCCAGCAGCCAAGACAGGAACAATGAGCAGTTCTTC
TRBV21-1,NA,TRBJ1-4,NA,CASTLEDRRASEKLFF,TGTGCCAGCACCTTAGAAGACAGGCGGGCTAGTGAAAAACTGTTTTTT
TRBV24-1,NA,TRBJ2-7,few,CATSDPTTYEQYF,TGTGCCACCAGTGATCCCACCACCTACGAGCAGTACTTC
TRBV6-2/TRBV6-3,NA,TRBJ1-1,few,CASSHRGDLLSAFF,TGTGCCAGCAGCCACCGGGGGGATCTCCTTTCAGCTTTCTTT
TRBV30,NA,TRBJ2-5,NA,CAWARDNQETQYF,TGTGCCTGGGCACGGGACAATCAAGAGACCCAGTACTTC
TRBV19,NA,TRBJ2-1,NA,CASTAWDNEKFF,TGTGCCAGCACAGCTTGGGACAATGAGAAGTTCTTC
TRBV4-3,NA,TRBJ2-7,NA,CASSQGRLPSYEQYF,TGCGCCAGCAGCCAGGGTAGACTGCCTAGCTACGAGCAGTACTTC
TRBV25-1,NA,TRBJ2-7,few,CASSDPGGGLSYEQYF,TGTGCCAGCAGTGACCCAGGGGGAGGGCTGTCCTACGAGCAGTACTTC
TRBV29-1,TRBD1,TRBJ2-3,many,CSAGTGTDTQYF,TGCAGCGCTGGGACAGGCACAGATACGCAGTATTTT
TRBV6-2/TRBV6-3,NA,TRBJ1-5,NA,CASTPRGAVGNQPQHF,TGTGCCAGCACCCCCCGCGGTGCGGTGGGCAATCAGCCCCAGCATTTT
TRBV12-3/TRBV12-4,TRBD1,TRBJ2-5,NA,CASRPGTGGQETQYF,TGTGCCAGCAGACCTGGGACAGGCGGGCAAGAGACCCAGTACTTC
TRBV5-1,NA,TRBJ2-7,NA,CASSLDAGSYEQYF,TGCGCCAGCAGCTTGGACGCGGGTTCCTACGAGCAGTACTTC
TRBV28,TRBD2,TRBJ2-1,NA,CASHGTSGKIYNEQFF,TGTGCCAGCCACGGGACTAGCGGGAAGATCTACAATGAGCAGTTCTTC
TRBV5-1,TRBD1,TRBJ2-5,NA,CASSLSVGQRRETQYF,TGCGCCAGCAGCTTGTCTGTGGGACAGAGGAGAGAGACCCAGTACTTC
TRBV11-1,TRBD2,TRBJ2-3,NA,CASSLGTSGGPSTDTQYF,TGTGCTAGCAGCCTAGGGACTAGCGGGGGGCCTTCCACAGATACGCAGTATTTT
TRBV20-1,NA,TRBJ1-1,NA,CSARDLLAENTEAFF,TGCAGTGCTAGAGATCTTCTGGCAGAGAACACTGAAGCTTTCTTT
TRBV7-2,NA,TRBJ2-7,few,CASSLAWRYEQYF,TGTGCCAGCAGCTTAGCATGGCGGTACGAGCAGTACTTC